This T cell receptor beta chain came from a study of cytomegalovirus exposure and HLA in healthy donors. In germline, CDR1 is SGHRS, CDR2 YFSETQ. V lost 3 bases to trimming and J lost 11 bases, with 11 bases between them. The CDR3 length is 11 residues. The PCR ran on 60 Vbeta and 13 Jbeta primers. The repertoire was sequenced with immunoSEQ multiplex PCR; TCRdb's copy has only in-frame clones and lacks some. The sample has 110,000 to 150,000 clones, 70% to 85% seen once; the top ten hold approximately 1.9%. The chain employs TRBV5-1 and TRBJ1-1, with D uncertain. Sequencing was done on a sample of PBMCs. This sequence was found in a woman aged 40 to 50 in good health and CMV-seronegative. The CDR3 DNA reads TGCGCCAGCAGCTCCGAGGAGGTGGCTTTCTTT. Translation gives CASSSEEVAFF.